The clone carrying this T cell receptor beta chain came up a few times. Its matching antigen is unknown. These data originate in a study of esophageal squamous cell carcinoma under preoperative chemotherapy. Overall study: Samples included peripheral blood T cells as well as tumor-infiltrating lymphocytes. Notes on the study in general: Abundant clones tended to shrink rather than expand after paclitaxel-nedaplatin. After treatment, tumor-infiltrating lymphocytes apparently came partly from blood T cells.

TCRdb independently ran MiXCR on the PCR reads; one entry per CDR3 protein. The sample includes fewer than 20,000 distinct CDR3 sequences, around 42% of them seen just once. The time point: after preoperative PTX-NDP chemotherapy. CDR3 length: 13 amino acids. With 5 bases clipped from V and 8 bases from J, the junction kept 6 bases outside the gene matches. Germline V gives CDR1 SGHNT, CDR2 YYREEE (reference sequence). This sample was taken from a patient given preoperative chemotherapy. The chain joins TRBV5-4 to TRBJ1-2; TRBD1 aligns across 10 bases. This receptor was taken from a human donor with esophageal squamous cell carcinoma. The donor label of this sample is uncertain. The CDR3 DNA is TGTGCCAGCAGTTCCGGGACAGGGGACGGCTACACCTTC. Translating gives CASSSGTGDGYTF.